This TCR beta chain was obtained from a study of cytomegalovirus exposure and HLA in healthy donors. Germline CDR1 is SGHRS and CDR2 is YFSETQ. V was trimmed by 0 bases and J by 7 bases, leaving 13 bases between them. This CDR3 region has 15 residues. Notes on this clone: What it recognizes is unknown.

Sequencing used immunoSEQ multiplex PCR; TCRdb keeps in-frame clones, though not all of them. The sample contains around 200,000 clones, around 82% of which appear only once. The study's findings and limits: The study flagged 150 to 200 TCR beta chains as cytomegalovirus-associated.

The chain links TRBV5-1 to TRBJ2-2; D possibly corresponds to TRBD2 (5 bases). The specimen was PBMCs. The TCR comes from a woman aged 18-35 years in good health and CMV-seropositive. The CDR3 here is CASSLVQNEGGELFF. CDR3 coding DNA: TGCGCCAGCAGCTTGGTTCAGAACGAGGGCGGGGAGCTGTTTTTT. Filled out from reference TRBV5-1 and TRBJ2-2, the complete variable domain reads KAGVTQTPRYLIKTRGQQVTLSCSPISGHRSVSWYQQTPGQGLQFLFEYFSETQRNKGNFPGRFSGRQFSNSRSEMNVSTLELGDSALYLCASSLVQNEGGELFFGEGSRLTVL.